Listed here is a single T cell receptor (beta chain). This clone was recorded only once. Its binding antigen is unknown. Base quality data are lacking; no much larger clone is found one base away. The cohort consisted of some 670 healthy bone marrow donors. At the time of sampling, all cohort members were nominally healthy, though unrecorded immune exposures were likely present. The donor was CMV seronegative and was included in the group of a few hundred seronegative cohort members. Each donor provided a peripheral blood sample, and peripheral blood mononuclear cells were used for TCR beta sequencing. The Qiagen DNeasy Blood Extraction Kit was used to extract genomic DNA from the blood cell samples. According to the germline V gene, CDR1 reads SGHRS and CDR2 reads YFSETQ. Clipping removes 6 bases from V and 7 bases from J, with 16 as the unmatched junction base count. From the cysteine up to the phenylalanine, the CDR3 has a length of 15 residues. Only the CDR3 part of the read is kept: 45 bases, read in frame from the first base.

This sample was included in a study of cytomegalovirus exposure and HLA in healthy donors listed by TCRdb under 2017. Study-level background: An earlier analysis of some 600 of the donors reported around 280 Gb of sequence data and 95 million to 140 million unique TCR beta sequences obtained from around 190 million T cells. A later analysis re-examined previously published TCR beta repertoires from about 670 donors and added high-resolution HLA genotyping to investigate patterns of TCR occurrence. Typing coverage differed by locus: A, B, C, DRB1 and DQB1 were typed in roughly 620-640 donors, DQA1 in 500 to 550, DPA1 in approximately 600, and DPB1 in 400 to 490. Genome-wide SNP genotypes for about 55% of the 666 donors were used in a later genetic analysis, which treated that subset as a discovery cohort. The genetic ancestry cluster associated with self-reported Caucasian donors included about 84% of the approximately 400 genotyped donors. Both class I and class II loci were covered by HLA typing, at four-digit resolution. Every discovery cohort repertoire had been produced on one sequencing platform. Because of strong linkage in the cohort, four or five DR-DQ haplotypes were treated as single units for association and clustering. Along with the roughly 700-subject first cohort, a separate validation cohort of some 130 different subjects was used. An early release that covered fewer than 750 HLA-typed donors contained approximately 300 gigabases of sequencing data and approximately 85 million unique TCR sequences. To predict cytomegalovirus infection status, the study brought together high-throughput TCR immunosequencing, statistical association of individual TCRs with disease status, and machine learning. Donor age, sex, ethnicity and CMV serostatus were compiled alongside the repertoire data. Rather than drawing on any new phenotypic data, the later analysis identified candidate immune exposures from TCR beta sequences and the way those sequences occurred across donors. On average, roughly 240,000 unique TCR beta nucleotide sequences were sequenced per donor among fewer than 500 genotyped donors of the cohort, with roughly 18% of those sequences being non-productive. To decide whether each TCR beta V gene segment behaved as functional or pseudogenic, an earlier analysis of fewer than 750 of the donors relied on high-throughput TCR beta sequencing. The study aimed to test whether cataloging public T cell receptors could reveal signatures of past pathogen exposure. The T cell repertoires of 670 or so subjects were profiled by immunosequencing and related to cytomegalovirus serostatus. General conclusions and limits of the study: The earlier analysis of 587 of the donors excluded 15 to 20 rarely observed V segments, including chromosome 9 orphons, because counts were too low. Most TCR sequences were seen in very few donors, while some public TCRs were found in many individuals. A later analysis found that HLA-associated TCR beta chains were more clonally expanded and had lower generation probabilities than equally common non-associated chains. In an earlier analysis of a few hundred of the donors, most TCR beta V segments were observed in productive rearrangements about 90% or about 30% of the time, broadly matching IMGT annotations. Roughly uniform sequencing depth across donors was assumed in presence/absence analyses, although this assumption may not hold. According to the authors, the approach could potentially be generalized to other disease states and immunological phenotypes. Because HLA typing was missing for some donors at each locus, association tests included only the typed subset. Specific HLA alleles were associated with some 15,000 TCR beta sequences at a false discovery rate of 0.05 in a later analysis. The classifier was reported to diagnose cytomegalovirus status with high specificity and sensitivity in both the original cohort and the validation cohort. Several of the top co-occurrence clusters appeared to be linked to parvovirus B19, influenza, CMV and Epstein-Barr virus, according to a later analysis. Correlated functional status among segregating V segments might be attributable to linkage disequilibrium, but an unknown experimental factor could not be ruled out. In the study, 150 to 200 TCR beta chains were listed as associated with cytomegalovirus. According to a later analysis, most CMV-associated TCR beta chains appeared to be HLA-restricted, and the HLA associations seemed to be driven largely by CMV exposure. In a later genetic analysis, a missense DCLRE1C variant was associated with V-gene and J-gene trimming of TCR beta chains, and the association was replicated in an independent cohort. Because the 87-base-pair reads could not distinguish some IMGT-functional V segments, including TRBV6-2 and TRBV6-3, those segments were excluded. A later genetic analysis reported fewer N-insertions in productive TCRs among donors in an Asian-associated ancestry cluster than the roughly 700-donor mean. A further reported finding was that TCR beta sequences accurately predicted the HLA-A and HLA-B alleles for most subjects in the first cohort. This cohort had only TCR beta chains sequenced, and the lack of alpha or paired-chain data limited which features could be detected. CMV serostatus was the only immune exposure information available for the cohort. A few of the identified cytomegalovirus-associated TCR beta chains were confirmed in vitro to be specific for cytomegalovirus antigens. A cluster of highly shared sequence variants was judged likely to be a technical artifact of the sequencing pipeline. When HLA alleles, especially DR and DQ, strongly co-occurred, TCR associations were difficult to assign to individual alleles. According to a later analysis, TCR association rates differed among HLA loci, with DRB1 alleles showing the most associated TCRs and HLA-C alleles showing the fewest.

To prepare the library, the immunoSEQ multiplex PCR assay was applied. For the multiplex PCR, a mixture combining 60 forward primers for TCR Vbeta segments and 13 reverse primers for TCR Jbeta segments was used. The CDR3 region of rearranged TCR beta genes was amplified from genomic DNA by a multiplex PCR assay. On the Illumina HiSeq System, the amplified TCR beta libraries were sequenced as 87-base-pair reads. The authors' pipeline ran thus. A later analysis tallied roughly 80 million unique TCR beta chains across the roughly 610 repertoires, and roughly 11 million of those chains were shared by two or more donors. Raw reads were error-corrected and collapsed into unique sequences with a nearest-neighbor algorithm that merged closely related sequences to remove PCR and sequencing errors. CDR3 sequences were aligned to IMGT reference sequences to assign V, D and J gene segments. Each retained sequence needed at least a six-nucleotide match to both a V gene segment and a J gene segment. Rearrangements were classified as productive when the CDR3 lacked stop codons and remained in frame with V and J, and all other rearrangements were classified as non-productive. Following IMGT convention, CDR3 was defined as the stretch from the second conserved V-encoded cysteine up to the conserved J-encoded phenylalanine. The earlier analysis of some 550 of the donors excluded any sequence lacking an unambiguous match to a single V gene segment. An earlier analysis of some 610 of the donors called V segments functional above 56.7% productive rearrangements and segregating when the between-donor standard deviation exceeded 5%. A statistical classification framework was built for diagnosing cytomegalovirus status from the catalog of TCR beta chain sequences. In a later analysis, TCR nucleotide sequences were compared against IMGT/GENE-DB human TR gene sequences so that V and J genes could be assigned. Using the TCRdist pipeline, a later analysis assigned CDR3 sequences along with most-parsimonious VDJ recombination scenarios. In a later analysis, each TCR beta chain was defined by its CDR3 amino acid sequence together with its V-gene family, and reads without a unique V-gene family were excluded. To address suspected cross-contamination and a sequencing artifact, a later analysis removed 592 highly shared, low-generation-probability nucleotide sequences. For each public chain, a later analysis derived a clonal expansion index from normalized ranks of inferred template counts within each repertoire. Generation probabilities in a later analysis came from a VDJ recombination model fitted to out-of-frame rearrangements, and those results were checked against IGoR. In a later analysis, TCR-TCR, TCR-HLA and TCR-CMV co-occurrence was scored with hypergeometric tests, and a repertoire-size bias correction was applied to TCR pairs. A later analysis estimated false discovery rates by permuting HLA or CMV assignments 20 times. In a later analysis, co-occurring TCRs were grouped with DBSCAN, and TCRdist sequence similarity was added when clustering was performed within HLA-allele-positive subsets. Repertoires with fewer than 30,000 or more than 120,000 public chains, plus five repertoires with anomalous nucleotide sharing, were excluded from co-occurrence clustering. What TCRdb holds here is the immuneACCESS table cut down to in-frame rearrangements. Part of the clones is not present; checked against another copy, under half of the missing clones reflect an unresolved V gene, and the others are unexplained. That table furnishes V, J and clone size, whereas the DNA furnished D and trimming. The sample yields roughly 180,000 clones; about four fifths were counted once. About 1.6% of the sample is in the top ten clones.

This receptor was identified in a male donor in good health and CMV-seronegative. In this chain, TRBV5-1 is recombined with TRBJ2-7, and 7 bases in between align with TRBD2. The specimen was PBMCs. The CDR3 corresponds to CASNSGGGSAGEQYF. In nucleotides, the sequence is TGCGCCAGCAACTCTGGGGGGGGGAGCGCAGGGGAGCAGTACTTC.